The 13 T cell receptor beta chains presented below share a single source sample, sequenced in a study of PD-1 blockade in classical Hodgkin lymphoma. Libraries were prepared by immunoSEQ multiplex PCR; TCRdb keeps only in-frame clonotypes and omits some of them. The sample holds about 100,000 clones, roughly 88% seen once. The patients all showed relapse after autologous stem cell transplantation, while their brentuximab vedotin exposure varied. Specimen: peripheral blood mononuclear cells (PBMCs), collected at baseline. These receptor sequences come from a human donor with classical Hodgkin lymphoma.

The chain combines TRBV11-3 with TRBJ2-2; no clear D gene. The CDR3 length is 15 residues. Germline loops: CDR1 SGHNT, CDR2 YENEEA. V was trimmed by 3 bases and J by 7 bases, leaving 15 bases between them. The CDR3 here is CASSFIPLPGGELFF. In DNA, the CDR3 is TGTGCCAGCAGCTTTATACCCCTGCCTGGCGGGGAGCTGTTTTTT.

The rearrangement links TRBV11-2 to TRBJ2-2; D ambiguous. The germline V gene encodes CDR1 SGHAT and CDR2 FQNNGV. V was pared by 1 base and J by 6 bases, with 9 bases between. The CDR3 has 14 amino acids. The CDR3 DNA reads TGTGCCAGCAGCTTAGGGGGTTTTGCCGGGGAGCTGTTTTTT. Translated: CASSLGGFAGELFF. Combining the CDR3 with reference TRBV11-2 and TRBJ2-2 gives the whole variable domain EAGVAQSPRYKIIEKRQSVAFWCNPISGHATLYWYQQILGQGPKLLIQFQNNGVVDDSQLPKDRFSAERLKGVDSTLKIQPAKLEDSAVYLCASSLGGFAGELFFGEGSRLTVL.

The chain carries TRBV13 and TRBJ2-7; D unresolved. Trimming removed 4 bases from V and 7 bases from J, with 14 bases in between. CDR3 length: 13 residues. CDR1 PRHDT and CDR2 FYEKMQ come from the germline V gene (reference sequence). In DNA form, the CDR3 reads TGTGCCAGCAGCTCAGGCCGACTTCGGGAGCAGTACTTC. Amino acids: CASSSGRLREQYF.

This sequence joins TRBV10-3 and TRBJ2-7; 9 bases fit TRBD1. The CDR3 runs 15 residues. Trimming cost V 2 bases and J 0 bases; bases outside gene matches: 2. Per the germline V gene, CDR1 is ENHRY and CDR2 is SYGVKD. The CDR3, as DNA: TGTGCCATCAGTGAGGGGACAGGGAGCTCCTACGAGCAGTACTTC. Translation: CAISEGTGSSYEQYF.

The chain carries TRBV28 and TRBJ2-3; 15 bases agree with TRBD2. There are 15 residues in the CDR3. CDR1 is MDHEN and CDR2 is SYDVKM in the germline V gene. J gave up 3 bases and V 8 bases, and 3 bases lay outside the gene matches. The CDR3 region has the DNA TGTGCCAGCTGGACTAGCGGGAGGGGTACAGATACGCAGTATTTT. This codes for CASWTSGRGTDTQYF.

The gene calls are TRBV10-3 and TRBJ1-4; D not resolved. The V gene's germline CDR1 is ENHRY and CDR2 SYGVKD. Trimming removed 2 bases at V and 5 bases at J, with 3 bases between. The CDR3 is made up of 12 amino acids. The CDR3 bases are TGTGCCATCAGTGAGCGGAATGAAAAACTGTTTTTT. Translated: CAISERNEKLFF.

About this clone: A much larger clone sits a single nucleotide away, making a read error possible. Other DNA sequences in this specimen translate into the identical CDR3. This chain joins TRBV25-1 and TRBJ2-7; TRBD2 matches at 7 bases. The germline V gene has CDR1 MGHDK and CDR2 SYGVNS. The CDR3 loop spans 14 amino acids. The CDR3 DNA is TGTGCCAGCAGTGAAATCGGCCGGGACTACGAACAGTACTTC. It is translated as CASSEIGRDYEQYF.

The genes are TRBV4-1 and TRBJ2-1; 9 bases are a match to TRBD1. V gave up 4 bases and J gave up 7 bases; unmatched junction bases: 11. CDR3 size: 16 residues. Germline V gives CDR1 MGHRA, CDR2 YSYEKL. The CDR3 loop reads CASSPKDRGYVNEQFF. In DNA, the CDR3 is TGCGCCAGCAGCCCGAAGGACAGGGGCTACGTGAATGAGCAGTTCTTC.

This CDR3 is CASSWAYNEQFF. Here the CDR3 DNA reads TGTGCCAGCAGCTGGGCCTACAATGAGCAGTTCTTC. The genes are TRBV5-5 and TRBJ2-1; D gene unclear. The CDR3 covers 12 residues. Trimming took 3 bases from V and 2 from J, leaving 3 bases between them. The V gene's germline CDR1 is SGHKS and CDR2 YYEKEE (reference sequence). Supplemented by reference TRBV5-5 and TRBJ2-1, the full variable domain reads DAGVTQSPTHLIKTRGQQVTLRCSPISGHKSVSWYQQVLGQGPQFIFQYYEKEERGRGNFPDRFSARQFPNYSSELNVNALLLGDSALYLCASSWAYNEQFFGPGTRLTVL.

This rearrangement joins TRBV19 to TRBJ1-3; no firm D call. The germline V gene encodes CDR1 LNHDA and CDR2 SQIVND (reference sequence). The CDR3 is made up of 14 amino acids. V was cut by 10 bases and J by 3 bases, with 16 bases left in between. The CDR3 region has the DNA TGTGCCACCTCCCGCCCGGGAAGTGGAAACACCATATATTTT. This translates into CATSRPGSGNTIYF. Full variable domain (remainder filled in from reference TRBV19 and TRBJ1-3): DGGITQSPKYLFRKEGQNVTLSCEQNLNHDAMYWYRQDPGQGLRLIYYSQIVNDFQKGDIAEGYSVSREKKESFPLTVTSAQKNPTAFYLCATSRPGSGNTIYFGEGSWLTVV.

This chain joins TRBV19 and TRBJ2-3; TRBD2 might be the D (6 bases). The germline V gene encodes CDR1 LNHDA and CDR2 SQIVND (reference sequence). V was trimmed by 5 bases and J by 1 base, leaving 13 bases between them. This CDR3 is built from 15 residues. The CDR3 loop is CASSRVSGRTDTQYF. The DNA of the CDR3 is TGTGCCAGTAGTCGGGTCAGCGGGCGCACAGATACGCAGTATTTT.

The chain employs TRBV19 and TRBJ2-5; possibly TRBD2 for D (7 bases). Germline lookup yields CDR1 LNHDA and CDR2 SQIVND (reference sequence). This CDR3 has 15 amino acids. V shed 3 bases and J shed 6 bases, with 17 bases lying between them. CDR3 in DNA: TGTGCCAGTAGTATTACGGGGGGCCCCGGACAGACCCAGTACTTC. This gives the protein CASSITGGPGQTQYF.

This rearrangement joins TRBV6-5 to TRBJ2-5; D might be TRBD1 or TRBD2, each matching 6 bases. The germline gives CDR1 MNHEY, CDR2 SVGAGI. Trimming stripped 5 bases from V and 5 bases from J, with 12 bases between. The CDR3 runs 13 residues. The CDR3 loop reads CASSVPGAETQYF. The CDR3 nucleotides are TGTGCCAGCAGTGTCCCGGGGGCCGAGACCCAGTACTTC.